This T cell receptor beta chain was identified in a study of beta chain features in type 1 diabetes. This clone has just a few counts. Isolated RNA was reverse transcribed in full, so expressed TCRB transcripts were sequenced. Sequencing was performed with immunoSEQ multiplex PCR; in TCRdb, only in-frame clones are kept and a portion is missing. The sample yields some 22,000 clones, roughly two thirds seen once. CDR1 and CDR2 (germline): ENHRY, SYGVKD. The CDR3 is made up of 13 amino acids. V shed 10 bases and J shed 5 bases, with 17 bases lying between them. The sample was Tregs from blood. The source is a middle-aged woman in good health. The V gene is TRBV10-3, the J gene TRBJ2-5, with D unresolved. The chain's CDR3 is CATALFQVETQYF. The CDR3 DNA is TGTGCCACAGCCCTTTTTCAGGTGGAGACCCAGTACTTC.